A single sample is the source of the 9 T cell receptor beta chains below, sequenced in a study of identifying expanded T cells in peripheral blood. Clones were read by immunoSEQ multiplex PCR, and TCRdb kept only the in-frame ones, dropping some. The table has approximately 83,000 clones, around 84% seen once. Sequencing was performed on blood. The receptors shown here come from a person between 18 and 75 years old in good health.

The CDR3, as DNA: TGTGCCAGCAGCCAACCGGGCCTAACCACTGAAGCTTTCTTT. Its translation is CASSQPGLTTEAFF. This chain links TRBV14 with TRBJ1-1; D uncertain. In germline, CDR1 is SGHDN, CDR2 FVKESK. The CDR3 contains 14 residues. V gave up 2 bases and J gave up 4 bases, with 11 bases separating them.

Here the CDR3 reads CASRDTPTGLGANVLTF. The CDR3 DNA reads as TGTGCCAGCAGGGATACACCCACAGGGTTGGGGGCCAACGTCCTGACTTTC. The chain joins TRBV2 to TRBJ2-6, with D possibly being TRBD1 (6 bases). The CDR3 runs to 17 residues. CDR1 and CDR2 from the germline V gene are SNHLY and FYNNEI. V was shortened by 6 bases and J by 4 bases, with 19 bases between the two germline ends.

The chain has TRBV29-1 and TRBJ2-7, with 8 positions matching TRBD1. Germline V gene sequence: CDR1 SQVTM, CDR2 ANQGSEA. The CDR3 loop spans 14 amino acids. The J segment lost 5 bases and the V segment lost 1 base, leaving 7 bases of the junction unmatched. CDR3 DNA: TGCAGCGTTGAAGCTTGGTCAGGGGGCCACGAGCAGTACTTC. This gives the protein CSVEAWSGGHEQYF.

Details on this clone: Other DNA sequences in this sample translate to the same CDR3. The gene calls are TRBV5-1 and TRBJ2-3, with 7 bases that match TRBD1. This CDR3 contains 14 residues. Per germline, CDR1 SGHRS and CDR2 YFSETQ. The V and J ends lost 0 bases and 3 bases, in that order; junction bases with no gene match: 1. CDR3 sequence: CASSLDRGTDTQYF. The CDR3 DNA reads as TGCGCCAGCAGCTTGGACAGGGGAACAGATACGCAGTATTTT.

V usage is TRBV11-2 and J usage is TRBJ1-1, with 10 bases aligning to TRBD1. The CDR3 is made up of 16 amino acids. V shed 5 bases and J 0 bases; nucleotides not matched to a gene: 6. In germline, CDR1 is SGHAT, CDR2 FQNNGV. The CDR3 protein is CASSPTGGRLNTEAFF. CDR3 nucleotides: TGTGCCAGCAGCCCGACAGGGGGCAGGTTGAACACTGAAGCTTTCTTT.

The V call is TRBV5-1, the J call TRBJ2-2; unclear D gene. Per germline, CDR1 SGHRS and CDR2 YFSETQ. The V end was cut by 3 bases, the J end by 5 bases, with 5 bases between. CDR3 length equals 12 residues. DNA of the CDR3: TGCGCCAGCAGCTCGACGACCGGGGAGCTGTTTTTT. Amino acids: CASSSTTGELFF.

The chain carries TRBV9 and TRBJ2-7, with D unresolved. This CDR3 has 16 amino acids. V gave up 0 bases and J gave up 1 base, with 14 bases separating them. Germline CDR1 is SGDLS and CDR2 is YYNGEE. The CDR3 region is CASSVDDRLRSYEQYF. The CDR3 DNA is TGTGCCAGCAGCGTAGATGATAGACTGCGGTCCTACGAGCAGTACTTC.

The V and J genes are TRBV11-2 and TRBJ2-5; D assignment may be TRBD1 or TRBD2 (5 bases each). The germline gives CDR1 SGHAT, CDR2 FQNNGV. V lost 1 base and J lost 0, with 12 bases in between. The CDR3 is made up of 16 amino acids. CDR3 region: CASSLVGRQHQETQYF. The CDR3 nucleotides read TGTGCCAGCAGCTTAGTAGGGAGACAGCACCAAGAGACCCAGTACTTC.

The V gene is TRBV11-3, the J gene TRBJ1-1; TRBD1 matches 10 bases. Trimming removed 4 bases from V and 7 bases from J; junction bases left unmatched: 6. CDR1 is SGHNT, CDR2 YENEEA, per germline. The CDR3 length is 14 residues. The CDR3 bases are TGTGCCAGCAGCTCAGGACAGGGGGGGAGTGAAGCTTTCTTT. It specifies CASSSGQGGSEAFF. Using reference TRBV11-3 and TRBJ1-1 for the parts outside the CDR3, the full variable domain is EAGVVQSPRYKIIEKKQPVAFWCNPISGHNTLYWYLQNLGQGPELLIRYENEEAVDDSQLPKDRFSAERLKGVDSTLKIQPAELGDSAVYLCASSSGQGGSEAFFGQGTRLTVV.